Reported below is one T cell receptor beta chain. The antigen is undetermined. Only in-frame clones appear in the TCRdb table, and some are missing; sequencing was by immunoSEQ multiplex PCR. Found here are some 160,000 clones, about 92% of them singletons; the top ten hold 0.7% to 0.9%. The source of the sample is a study of T cell responses to AZD1222 COVID-19 vaccine. General study points: Mapped onto spike, vaccine-associated CD4 TCRs spanned it and were dominant at 160-218 and 743-854. Clonal diversity was possibly underestimated, and the donors were mostly white British, with more females.

CDR3 length equals 14 residues. The ends were cut back, 2 bases at V and 5 bases at J, with 12 bases in the middle. Germline V CDR1 and CDR2: KGHSH, LQKENI. This clonotype was obtained from an adult in good health. The chain is built from TRBV18 and TRBJ1-2; D is unclear. The source material was peripheral blood, sampled on day 0 of AZD1222 vaccination. The CDR3 protein is CASSPTGEYYGYTF. The CDR3 nucleotides are TGTGCCAGCTCACCAACCGGGGAATATTATGGCTACACCTTC.